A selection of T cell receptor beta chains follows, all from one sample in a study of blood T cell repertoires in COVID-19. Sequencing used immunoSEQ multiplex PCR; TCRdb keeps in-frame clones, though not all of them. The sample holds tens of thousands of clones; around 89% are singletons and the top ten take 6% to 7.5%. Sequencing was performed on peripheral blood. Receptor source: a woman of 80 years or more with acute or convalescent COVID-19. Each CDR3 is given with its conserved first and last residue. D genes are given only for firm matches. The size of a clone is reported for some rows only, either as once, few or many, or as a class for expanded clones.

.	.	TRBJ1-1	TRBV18	CASSPQTGTHTEAFF	TGTGCCAGCTCACCACAGACAGGAACGCACACTGAAGCTTTCTTT
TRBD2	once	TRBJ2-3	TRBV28	CASSPSGGYTDTQYF	TGTGCCAGCAGTCCGAGCGGGGGGTACACAGATACGCAGTATTTT
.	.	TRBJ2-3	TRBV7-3	CASRLGGGATDTQYF	TGTGCCAGCAGATTAGGAGGGGGGGCCACAGATACGCAGTATTTT
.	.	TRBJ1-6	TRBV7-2	CASSPRQVGNSPLHF	TGTGCCAGCAGCCCCCGACAGGTCGGTAATTCACCCCTCCACTTT
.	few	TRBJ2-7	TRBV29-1	CSALRDTGLYEQYF	TGCAGCGCCCTCCGGGACACCGGACTCTACGAGCAGTACTTC
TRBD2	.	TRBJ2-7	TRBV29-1	CSGGLAAGGEQYF	TGCAGCGGTGGACTAGCGGCCGGGGGCGAGCAGTACTTC
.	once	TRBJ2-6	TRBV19	CASSTQGSGANVLTF	TGTGCCAGTAGCACACAGGGCTCTGGGGCCAACGTCCTGACTTTC
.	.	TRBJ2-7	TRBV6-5	CASSQATTYEQYF	TGTGCCAGCTCCCAAGCCACCACCTACGAGCAGTACTTC
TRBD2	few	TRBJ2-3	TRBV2	CASRPPPSGSTDTQYF	TGTGCCAGCAGACCTCCTCCTAGCGGGAGCACAGATACGCAGTATTTT
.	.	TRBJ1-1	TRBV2	CASSFLPDRNTEAFF	TGTGCCAGCAGTTTTCTCCCGGACAGGAACACTGAAGCTTTCTTT
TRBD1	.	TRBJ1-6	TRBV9	CASSVQGGNSPLHF	TGTGCCAGCAGCGTCCAGGGGGGCAATTCACCCCTCCACTTT
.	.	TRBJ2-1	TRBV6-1	CASSEAYSGYYNEQFF	TGTGCCAGCAGTGAAGCGTACAGCGGTTACTACAATGAGCAGTTCTTC
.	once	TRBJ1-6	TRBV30	CAWSAQSSYNSPLHF	TGTGCCTGGAGTGCACAGAGCTCCTATAATTCACCCCTCCACTTT
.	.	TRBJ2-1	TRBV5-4	CASSPRGTPQDEQFF	TGTGCCAGCAGCCCGCGGGGGACACCCCAGGATGAGCAGTTCTTC
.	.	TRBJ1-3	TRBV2	CASRPRVETGNTIYF	TGTGCCAGCAGGCCCAGGGTAGAGACTGGAAACACCATATATTTT
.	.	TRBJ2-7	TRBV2	CAIKQGYEQYF	TGTGCCATAAAACAGGGATACGAGCAGTACTTC
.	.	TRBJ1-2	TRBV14	CASSQDLSSGTYDGYTF	TGTGCCAGCAGCCAAGACTTAAGTTCCGGGACATATGACGGCTACACCTTC
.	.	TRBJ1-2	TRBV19	CASSPQPGNYGYTF	TGTGCCAGTAGTCCCCAGCCAGGAAACTATGGCTACACCTTC
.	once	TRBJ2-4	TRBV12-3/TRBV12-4	CASSLVGKNIQYF	TGTGCCAGCAGTTTAGTCGGCAAAAACATTCAGTACTTC
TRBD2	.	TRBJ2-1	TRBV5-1	CASSLLAGRYNEQFF	TGCGCCAGCAGCCTGTTAGCGGGGCGCTACAATGAGCAGTTCTTC
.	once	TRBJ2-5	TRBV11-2	CASSQGYGGAETQYF	TGTGCCAGCAGCCAGGGGTATGGGGGCGCGGAGACCCAGTACTTC
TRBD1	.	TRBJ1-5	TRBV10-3	CAISESGGQLNQPQHF	TGTGCCATCAGTGAGTCGGGGGGACAGTTAAATCAGCCCCAGCATTTT
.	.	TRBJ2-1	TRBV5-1	CASSQQGNEQFF	TGCGCCAGCAGCCAACAGGGAAATGAGCAGTTCTTC
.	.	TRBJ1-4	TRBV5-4	CASSRGGGNEKLFF	TGTGCCAGCAGCCGAGGGGGGGGAAATGAAAAACTGTTTTTT
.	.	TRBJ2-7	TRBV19	CASSMGTKSHEQYF	TGTGCCAGTAGTATGGGGACAAAATCCCACGAGCAGTACTTC
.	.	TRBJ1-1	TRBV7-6	CASSAGEHTEAFF	TGTGCCAGCAGCGCCGGGGAGCACACTGAAGCTTTCTTT
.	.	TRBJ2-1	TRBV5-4	CASSQVTLSHEQFF	TGTGCCAGCAGCCAGGTCACCCTGAGCCATGAGCAGTTCTTC
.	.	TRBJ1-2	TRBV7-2	CASSLDPGVGGYTF	TGTGCCAGCAGCTTAGATCCAGGGGTTGGCGGCTACACCTTC
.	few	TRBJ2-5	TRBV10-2	CASSEQQETQYF	TGCGCCAGCAGTGAACAGCAAGAGACCCAGTACTTC
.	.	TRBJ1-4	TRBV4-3	CASSQDLAPVSEKLFF	TGCGCCAGCAGCCAAGATCTGGCCCCAGTAAGTGAAAAACTGTTTTTT
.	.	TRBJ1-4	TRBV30	CAWDQGINEKLFF	TGTGCCTGGGATCAGGGAATAAATGAAAAACTGTTTTTT
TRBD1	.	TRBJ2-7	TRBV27	CASSLSGTGGTYEQYF	TGTGCCAGCAGTTTATCCGGGACAGGGGGGACCTACGAGCAGTACTTC
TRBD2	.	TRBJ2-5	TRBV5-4	CASSSGTVQETQYF	TGTGCCAGCAGCAGCGGGACGGTCCAAGAGACCCAGTACTTC
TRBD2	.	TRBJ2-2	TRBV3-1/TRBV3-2	CASRPRHTPGRLAGTGELFF	TGTGCCAGCAGACCCCGACATACCCCCGGGAGGCTAGCGGGAACCGGGGAGCTGTTTTTT
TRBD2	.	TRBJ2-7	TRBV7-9	CASSWSAGGGSYEQYF	TGTGCCAGCAGCTGGTCAGCGGGAGGTGGTTCCTACGAGCAGTACTTC
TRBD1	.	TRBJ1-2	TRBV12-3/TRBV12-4	CASSPGTAYGYTF	TGTGCCAGCAGTCCCGGGACAGCCTATGGCTACACCTTC
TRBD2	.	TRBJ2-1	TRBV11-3	CASSKTSGSNEQFF	TGTGCCAGCAGCAAAACCAGCGGGAGTAATGAGCAGTTCTTC
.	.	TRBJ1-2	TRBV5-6	CASSSGPSSNGYTF	TGTGCCAGCAGCTCAGGGCCCTCCTCGAATGGCTACACCTTC
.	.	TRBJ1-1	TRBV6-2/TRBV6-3	CASSLGRYTEAFF	TGTGCCAGCAGCCTGGGGCGGTACACTGAAGCTTTCTTT
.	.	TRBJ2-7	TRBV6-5	CASVNYGGRSYEQYF	TGTGCCAGCGTCAATTACGGGGGGCGATCCTACGAGCAGTACTTC
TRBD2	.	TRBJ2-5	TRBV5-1	CASSWSSGQETQYF	TGCGCCAGCAGCTGGTCTAGCGGTCAAGAGACCCAGTACTTC
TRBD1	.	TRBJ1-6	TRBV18	CASSRGGTGTSPLHF	TGTGCCAGCTCCCGCGGCGGGACAGGGACTTCACCCCTCCACTTT
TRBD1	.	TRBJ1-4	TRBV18	CASGSGTESLSNEKLFF	TGTGCCAGCGGCTCCGGGACAGAGTCACTGTCTAATGAAAAACTGTTTTTT
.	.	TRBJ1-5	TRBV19	CASSSRGGDQPQHF	TGTGCCAGTAGTTCCCGGGGGGGGGATCAGCCCCAGCATTTT
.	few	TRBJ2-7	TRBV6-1	CASSEAGAKLREQYF	TGTGCCAGCAGTGAAGCGGGGGCCAAACTGCGCGAGCAGTACTTC
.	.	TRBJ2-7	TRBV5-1	CASSLLAVSYEQYF	TGCGCCAGCAGCTTGTTGGCGGTCTCCTACGAGCAGTACTTC
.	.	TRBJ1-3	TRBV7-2	CASSWGGPGNTIYF	TGTGCCAGCAGTTGGGGGGGGCCTGGAAACACCATATATTTT
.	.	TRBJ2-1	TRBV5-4	CASSLPESYNEQFF	TGTGCCAGCAGCTTGCCTGAGTCCTACAATGAGCAGTTCTTC
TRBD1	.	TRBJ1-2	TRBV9	CASSVRDRGGYTF	TGTGCCAGCAGCGTTAGGGACAGGGGTGGCTACACCTTC
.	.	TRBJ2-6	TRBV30	CACGATLTGANVLTF	TGTGCCTGTGGGGCCACCCTCACTGGGGCCAACGTCCTGACTTTC
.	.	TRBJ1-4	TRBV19	CASNGRTRRGEKLFF	TGTGCCAGTAACGGCCGGACCCGGAGGGGTGAAAAACTGTTTTTT